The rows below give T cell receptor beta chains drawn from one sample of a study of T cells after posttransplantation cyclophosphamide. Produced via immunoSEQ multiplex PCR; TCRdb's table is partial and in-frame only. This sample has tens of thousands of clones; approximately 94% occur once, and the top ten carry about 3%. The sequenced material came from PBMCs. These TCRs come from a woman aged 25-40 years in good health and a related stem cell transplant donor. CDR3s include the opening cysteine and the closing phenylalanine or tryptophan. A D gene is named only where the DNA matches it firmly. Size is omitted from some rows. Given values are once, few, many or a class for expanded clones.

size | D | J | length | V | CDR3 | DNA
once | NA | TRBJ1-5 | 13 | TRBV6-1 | CASGGTDSQPQHF | TGTGCCAGCGGTGGGACGGACAGTCAGCCCCAGCATTTT
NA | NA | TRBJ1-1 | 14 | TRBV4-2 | CASSQDGGIYEAFF | TGTGCCAGCAGCCAAGATGGCGGCATCTACGAAGCTTTCTTT
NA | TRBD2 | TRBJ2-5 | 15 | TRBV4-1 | CASSRLAGGPETQYF | TGCGCCAGCAGCCGACTAGCGGGGGGGCCCGAGACCCAGTACTTC
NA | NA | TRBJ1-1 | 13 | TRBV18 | CASSPILNTEAFF | TGTGCCAGCTCCCCCATCCTGAACACTGAAGCTTTCTTT
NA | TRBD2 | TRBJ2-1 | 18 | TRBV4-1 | CASSRGLAGGRRYNEQFF | TGCGCCAGCAGCCGAGGACTAGCGGGGGGGCGGCGGTACAATGAGCAGTTCTTC
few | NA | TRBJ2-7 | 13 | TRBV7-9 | CASSLGSAAEQYF | TGTGCCAGCAGCTTAGGCAGCGCGGCCGAGCAGTACTTC
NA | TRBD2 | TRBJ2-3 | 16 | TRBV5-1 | CASSLGGGGGPDTQYF | TGCGCCAGCAGCTTGGGCGGCGGGGGGGGACCAGATACGCAGTATTTT
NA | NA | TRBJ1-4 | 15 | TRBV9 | CASSVGGGVAEKLFF | TGTGCCAGCAGCGTAGGTGGAGGGGTTGCGGAAAAACTGTTTTTT
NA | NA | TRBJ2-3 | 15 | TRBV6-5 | CASTQGTDGTDTQYF | TGTGCCAGCACCCAGGGAACCGACGGCACAGATACGCAGTATTTT
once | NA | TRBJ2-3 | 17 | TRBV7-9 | CASSYLLKPTGSWAQYF | TGTGCCAGCAGCTATCTACTCAAGCCAACGGGTAGTTGGGCGCAGTATTTT
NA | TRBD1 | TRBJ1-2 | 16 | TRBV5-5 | CASSLGIGTGGSGYTF | TGTGCCAGCAGCTTGGGGATAGGGACAGGGGGATCTGGCTACACCTTC
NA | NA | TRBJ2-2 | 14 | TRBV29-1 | CSVRGSFYTGELFF | TGCAGCGTCCGCGGGTCATTCTACACCGGGGAGCTGTTTTTT
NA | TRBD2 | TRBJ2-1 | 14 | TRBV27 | CASREAGGPNEQFF | TGTGCCAGCAGAGAGGCGGGGGGGCCGAATGAGCAGTTCTTC
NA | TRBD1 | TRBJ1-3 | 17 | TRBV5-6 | CASSLGRDRGRGNTIYF | TGTGCCAGCAGCTTGGGTAGGGACAGGGGGCGCGGAAACACCATATATTTT
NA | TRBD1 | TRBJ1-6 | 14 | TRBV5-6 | CASSHGTDLHPLHF | TGTGCCAGCAGCCACGGGACAGATCTACATCCCCTCCACTTT
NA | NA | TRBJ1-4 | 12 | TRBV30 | CASRVSNEKLFF | TGTGCCTCCCGCGTGAGTAATGAAAAACTGTTTTTT
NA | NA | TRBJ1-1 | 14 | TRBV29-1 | CSVLPLLRNTEAFF | TGCAGCGTTCTCCCCCTACTTAGGAACACTGAAGCTTTCTTT
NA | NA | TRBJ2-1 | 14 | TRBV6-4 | CASSDLGANNEQFF | TGTGCCAGCAGTGACCTGGGGGCAAACAATGAGCAGTTCTTC
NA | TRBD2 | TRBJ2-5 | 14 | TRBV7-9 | CASSRGGLQETQYF | TGTGCCAGCAGCCGGGGGGGCCTCCAAGAGACCCAGTACTTC
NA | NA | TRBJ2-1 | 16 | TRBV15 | CATSKITVAGGGEQFF | TGTGCCACCAGTAAAATAACAGTCGCTGGGGGAGGTGAGCAGTTCTTC
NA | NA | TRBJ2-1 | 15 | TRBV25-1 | CASSARRRQYNEQFF | TGTGCCAGCAGTGCCCGCCGGCGGCAGTACAATGAGCAGTTCTTC
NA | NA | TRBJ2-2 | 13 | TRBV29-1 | CSVEPTNTGELFF | TGCAGCGTTGAACCCACAAACACCGGGGAGCTGTTTTTT
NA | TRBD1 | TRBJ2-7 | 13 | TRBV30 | CASKGTGGGEQYF | TGTGCCTCCAAAGGGACAGGGGGCGGTGAGCAGTACTTC
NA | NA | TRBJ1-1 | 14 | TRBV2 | CASTWGQRNTEAFF | TGTGCCAGCACCTGGGGCCAGAGGAACACTGAAGCTTTCTTT
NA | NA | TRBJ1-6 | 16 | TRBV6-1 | CASSVHTQGNNSPLHF | TGTGCCAGCAGTGTTCACACACAGGGCAATAATTCACCCCTCCACTTT
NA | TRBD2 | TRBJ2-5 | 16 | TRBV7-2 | CASSTRGLAGQETQYF | TGTGCCAGCAGCACCCGAGGACTAGCGGGCCAAGAGACCCAGTACTTC
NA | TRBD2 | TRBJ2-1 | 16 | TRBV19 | CASSIPQRGGHNEQFF | TGTGCCAGTAGTATCCCCCAGCGGGGGGGCCACAATGAGCAGTTCTTC
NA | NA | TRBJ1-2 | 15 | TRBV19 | CASSIASTFQDGYTF | TGTGCCAGTAGTATAGCTAGCACATTTCAGGATGGCTACACCTTC
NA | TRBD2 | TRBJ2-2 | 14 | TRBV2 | CASRRRGGRRELFF | TGTGCCAGCAGGAGGCGGGGGGGCCGAAGGGAGCTGTTTTTT
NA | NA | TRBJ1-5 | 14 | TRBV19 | CASMGLGHNQPQHF | TGTGCCAGTATGGGTCTGGGGCATAATCAGCCCCAGCATTTT
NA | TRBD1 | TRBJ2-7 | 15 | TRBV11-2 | CASSPSTGTAYEQYF | TGTGCCAGCAGCCCATCAACCGGGACAGCCTACGAGCAGTACTTC
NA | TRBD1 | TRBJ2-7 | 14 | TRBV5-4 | CASSPDRGLNEQYF | TGTGCCAGCAGCCCTGACAGGGGGCTGAACGAGCAGTACTTC
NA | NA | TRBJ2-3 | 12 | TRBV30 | CAVTWEVGTQYF | TGTGCCGTGACGTGGGAGGTTGGTACGCAGTATTTT
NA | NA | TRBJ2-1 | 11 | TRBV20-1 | CSVAGYNEQFF | TGCAGTGTCGCAGGTTACAATGAGCAGTTCTTC
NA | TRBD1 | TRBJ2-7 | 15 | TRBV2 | CASSVQGSFLYEQYF | TGTGCCAGCAGTGTACAGGGGTCCTTTCTCTACGAGCAGTACTTC
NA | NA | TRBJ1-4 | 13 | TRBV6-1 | CASMVPANEKLFF | TGTGCCAGCATGGTGCCGGCTAATGAAAAACTGTTTTTT
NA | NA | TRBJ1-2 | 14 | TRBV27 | CASSLSGGRYGYTF | TGTGCCAGCAGTTTAAGCGGGGGAAGATATGGCTACACCTTC
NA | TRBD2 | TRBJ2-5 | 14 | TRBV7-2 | CASSGRGGWETQYF | TGTGCCAGCAGCGGACGGGGAGGGTGGGAGACCCAGTACTTC
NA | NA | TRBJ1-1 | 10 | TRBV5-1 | CASLGGEAFF | TGCGCCAGCTTGGGGGGTGAAGCTTTCTTT
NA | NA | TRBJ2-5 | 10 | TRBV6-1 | CASTEETQYF | TGTGCCAGCACCGAAGAGACCCAGTACTTC
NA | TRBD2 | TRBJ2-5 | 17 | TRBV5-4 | CASSLGVNGGAQETQYF | TGTGCCAGCAGCTTGGGGGTTAACGGGGGGGCCCAAGAGACCCAGTACTTC
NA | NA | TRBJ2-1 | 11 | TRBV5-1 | CASSSGNEQFF | TGCGCCAGCAGCTCAGGGAATGAGCAGTTCTTC
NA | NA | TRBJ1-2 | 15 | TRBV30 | CAWRRGSGVNYGYTF | TGTGCCTGGAGACGGGGAAGCGGGGTTAACTATGGCTACACCTTC
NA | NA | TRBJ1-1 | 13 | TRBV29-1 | CSCWAGANTEAFF | TGCAGCTGTTGGGCAGGGGCGAACACTGAAGCTTTCTTT
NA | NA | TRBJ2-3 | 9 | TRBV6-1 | CASSDSQYF | TGTGCCAGCAGTGACTCGCAGTATTTT
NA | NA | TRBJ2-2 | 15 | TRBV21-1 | CASIFSGGGTGELFF | TGTGCCAGCATCTTTAGCGGGGGAGGGACCGGGGAGCTGTTTTTT
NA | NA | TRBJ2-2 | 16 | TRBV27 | CASSLGPHEGTGELFF | TGTGCCAGCAGTTTAGGCCCCCATGAGGGCACCGGGGAGCTGTTTTTT
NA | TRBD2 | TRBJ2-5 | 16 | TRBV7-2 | CASSLRWASGEETQYF | TGTGCCAGCAGCTTAAGGTGGGCTAGCGGGGAAGAGACCCAGTACTTC
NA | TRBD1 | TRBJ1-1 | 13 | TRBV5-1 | CASSWTGLTEAFF | TGCGCCAGCAGCTGGACAGGGTTAACTGAAGCTTTCTTT
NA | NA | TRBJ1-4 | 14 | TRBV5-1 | CASSPGVTNEKLFF | TGCGCCAGCAGCCCAGGGGTCACTAATGAAAAACTGTTTTTT
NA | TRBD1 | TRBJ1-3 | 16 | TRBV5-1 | CASSLDRGDSGNTIYF | TGCGCCAGCAGCTTGGACAGGGGAGACTCTGGAAACACCATATATTTT
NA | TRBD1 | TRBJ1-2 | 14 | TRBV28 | CASSPPGQGLGYTF | TGTGCCAGCAGTCCCCCGGGACAGGGGTTAGGCTACACCTTC